This is a list of T cell receptor beta chains from one sample in a study of technical replicates of blood from a few donors. TCRdb keeps only in-frame clones here, not all; method: immunoSEQ multiplex PCR. This sample has about 100,000 clones; approximately 94% occur once, and the top ten carry 0.2% to 0.25%. The sequencing input was T cells isolated from PBMCs. The receptors were sampled from a human donor in good health. CDR3s include the opening cysteine and the closing phenylalanine or tryptophan. The D gene is left open where the match is weak. Rows may omit the clone size; those that give it use once, few, many or a size class.

size: NA; V: TRBV7-3; J: TRBJ2-1; D: TRBD2; CDR3: CASSPRGTSPYNEQFF; DNA: TGTGCCAGCAGCCCTAGGGGGACTAGCCCCTACAATGAGCAGTTCTTC
size: NA; V: TRBV28; J: TRBJ2-1; D: TRBD2; CDR3: CASSSISQGTSGYNEQFF; DNA: TGTGCCAGCAGTTCAATCTCACAGGGGACTAGCGGTTACAATGAGCAGTTCTTC
size: NA; V: TRBV19; J: TRBJ2-7; D: NA; CDR3: CASAWTVTAYEQYF; DNA: TGTGCCAGTGCCTGGACTGTCACCGCCTACGAGCAGTACTTC
size: NA; V: TRBV4-1; J: TRBJ1-1; D: NA; CDR3: CASSRFLNTAEAFF; DNA: TGCGCCAGCAGCCGGTTCTTAAACACCGCTGAAGCTTTCTTT
size: NA; V: TRBV27; J: TRBJ2-2; D: NA; CDR3: CASSLIIQGVGGELFF; DNA: TGTGCCAGCAGTTTAATCATCCAGGGCGTCGGAGGGGAGCTGTTTTTT
size: once; V: TRBV28; J: TRBJ1-5; D: NA; CDR3: CASSLRRRANNQPQHF; DNA: TGTGCCAGCAGTTTAAGGCGCAGGGCGAACAATCAGCCCCAGCATTTT
size: NA; V: TRBV7-6; J: TRBJ1-1; D: NA; CDR3: CASSLGARGDTEAFF; DNA: TGTGCCAGCAGCCTGGGTGCCCGGGGGGACACTGAAGCTTTCTTT
size: NA; V: TRBV5-1; J: TRBJ2-3; D: TRBD2; CDR3: CASVGGAGDTQYF; DNA: TGCGCCAGCGTCGGGGGGGCCGGAGATACGCAGTATTTT
size: NA; V: TRBV29-1; J: TRBJ1-2; D: TRBD1; CDR3: CSVAETGTGYGYTF; DNA: TGCAGCGTTGCCGAGACAGGGACGGGTTATGGCTACACCTTC
size: NA; V: TRBV7-6; J: TRBJ1-6; D: NA; CDR3: CASSPLNSPLHF; DNA: TGTGCCAGCAGCCCATTGAATTCACCCCTCCACTTT
size: NA; V: TRBV25-1; J: TRBJ2-1; D: NA; CDR3: CASSETQQGNEQFF; DNA: TGTGCCAGCAGTGAAACCCAACAGGGTAATGAGCAGTTCTTC
size: NA; V: TRBV19; J: TRBJ1-1; D: NA; CDR3: CASSRGTTRDEAFF; DNA: TGTGCCAGTAGTAGAGGGACAACACGGGATGAAGCTTTCTTT
size: once; V: TRBV6-1; J: TRBJ1-5; D: TRBD1; CDR3: CASSGLGTGGRQPQHF; DNA: TGTGCCAGCAGTGGTTTGGGGACAGGGGGACGTCAGCCCCAGCATTTT
size: NA; V: TRBV28; J: TRBJ1-2; D: TRBD1; CDR3: CASCRDRGTYGYTF; DNA: TGTGCCAGCTGTCGGGACAGGGGAACCTATGGCTACACCTTC
size: NA; V: TRBV12-5; J: TRBJ2-5; D: NA; CDR3: CASGLGNSTQETQYF; DNA: TGTGCTAGTGGTCTGGGAAACAGTACCCAAGAGACCCAGTACTTC
size: NA; V: TRBV5-6; J: TRBJ2-7; D: NA; CDR3: CASSLGGREQYF; DNA: TGTGCCAGCAGCTTGGGAGGGCGGGAGCAGTACTTC
size: NA; V: TRBV2; J: TRBJ2-7; D: NA; CDR3: CASRTDTYEQYF; DNA: TGTGCCAGTCGGACAGATACCTACGAGCAGTACTTC
size: NA; V: TRBV7-9; J: TRBJ1-5; D: NA; CDR3: CASSSASGAGQPQHF; DNA: TGTGCCAGCAGCTCAGCCTCAGGGGCCGGTCAGCCCCAGCATTTT
size: NA; V: TRBV5-1; J: TRBJ1-1; D: NA; CDR3: CASSLSMNTEAFF; DNA: TGCGCCAGCAGCTTGTCCATGAACACTGAAGCTTTCTTT
size: NA; V: TRBV7-6; J: TRBJ1-1; D: TRBD1; CDR3: CASSLPDRGVAFF; DNA: TGTGCCAGCAGCTTGCCGGACAGGGGTGTGGCTTTCTTT
size: NA; V: TRBV4-1; J: TRBJ2-7; D: TRBD1; CDR3: CASSQYPGQGSYEQYF; DNA: TGCGCCAGCAGCCAATATCCGGGACAGGGGTCCTACGAGCAGTACTTC
size: NA; V: TRBV2; J: TRBJ1-2; D: NA; CDR3: CASNGLKGVYYGYTF; DNA: TGTGCCAGCAATGGCTTGAAGGGGGTTTACTATGGCTACACCTTC
size: NA; V: TRBV12-5; J: TRBJ1-2; D: NA; CDR3: CASGLTTLGRNYGYTF; DNA: TGTGCTAGTGGTTTGACCACCTTGGGGCGAAACTATGGCTACACCTTC
size: NA; V: TRBV11-3; J: TRBJ2-1; D: TRBD2; CDR3: CASSFGLGYEQFF; DNA: TGTGCCAGCAGCTTCGGACTAGGGTATGAGCAGTTCTTC
size: NA; V: TRBV11-2; J: TRBJ1-3; D: TRBD1; CDR3: CASRTGGITGNTIYF; DNA: TGTGCCAGCAGGACAGGGGGGATTACTGGAAACACCATATATTTT
size: NA; V: TRBV11-2; J: TRBJ2-7; D: TRBD1; CDR3: CASSSPTGSHEQYF; DNA: TGTGCCAGCAGCTCACCGACAGGGTCCCACGAGCAGTACTTC
size: few; V: TRBV11-3; J: TRBJ2-1; D: TRBD2; CDR3: CASSPRGGWGGTYNEQFF; DNA: TGTGCCAGCAGCCCCCGGGGGGGTTGGGGGGGGACCTACAATGAGCAGTTCTTC
size: NA; V: TRBV28; J: TRBJ2-3; D: NA; CDR3: CASTPMRGPDTDTQYF; DNA: TGTGCCAGCACTCCCATGCGGGGGCCAGACACAGATACGCAGTATTTT
size: NA; V: TRBV5-4; J: TRBJ2-7; D: TRBD1; CDR3: CASSPRDRDRYEQYF; DNA: TGTGCCAGCAGCCCCCGGGACAGGGACCGATACGAGCAGTACTTC
size: NA; V: TRBV7-9; J: TRBJ2-3; D: NA; CDR3: CASSIYTDTQYF; DNA: TGTGCCAGCAGCATCTACACAGATACGCAGTATTTT
size: NA; V: TRBV19; J: TRBJ1-5; D: TRBD1; CDR3: CASSFRQGNGNQPQHF; DNA: TGTGCCAGTAGTTTCAGACAGGGAAATGGCAATCAGCCCCAGCATTTT
size: NA; V: TRBV6-5; J: TRBJ1-5; D: NA; CDR3: CASSYSPVVQPQHF; DNA: TGTGCCAGCAGTTACTCTCCGGTGGTCCAGCCCCAGCATTTT
size: NA; V: TRBV7-9; J: TRBJ2-5; D: NA; CDR3: CASSTSGGSKKTQYF; DNA: TGTGCCAGCAGCACCTCCGGTGGTAGCAAAAAGACCCAGTACTTC
size: NA; V: TRBV29-1; J: TRBJ2-1; D: TRBD2; CDR3: CSVVRLAGEEQFF; DNA: TGCAGCGTTGTCCGTCTAGCGGGAGAGGAGCAGTTCTTC
size: NA; V: TRBV7-9; J: TRBJ1-4; D: TRBD1; CDR3: CASSSAGQGLGEKLFF; DNA: TGTGCCAGCAGCTCTGCCGGACAGGGTCTTGGTGAAAAACTGTTTTTT
size: NA; V: TRBV14; J: TRBJ1-4; D: TRBD1; CDR3: CASSRDSSNEKLFF; DNA: TGTGCCAGCAGCCGGGACAGCTCTAATGAAAAACTGTTTTTT
size: NA; V: TRBV6-1; J: TRBJ1-4; D: TRBD1; CDR3: CASGNPGQLDF; DNA: TGTGCCAGCGGAAATCCGGGACAGCTCGATTTT
size: NA; V: TRBV5-1; J: TRBJ2-2; D: TRBD2; CDR3: CASSPGLAGALGELFF; DNA: TGCGCCAGCAGCCCCGGACTAGCGGGAGCCCTCGGGGAGCTGTTTTTT
size: NA; V: TRBV15; J: TRBJ2-1; D: NA; CDR3: CATSGSVGVIHNEQFF; DNA: TGTGCCACCAGCGGATCCGTAGGGGTAATCCACAATGAGCAGTTCTTC
size: NA; V: TRBV7-6; J: TRBJ2-1; D: TRBD1; CDR3: CASSLRTGLNEYNEQFF; DNA: TGTGCCAGCAGCTTAAGGACAGGGCTTAACGAATACAATGAGCAGTTCTTC
size: NA; V: TRBV27; J: TRBJ1-5; D: TRBD1; CDR3: CASSPTGIDNQPQHF; DNA: TGTGCCAGCAGTCCGACAGGGATCGACAATCAGCCCCAGCATTTT
size: NA; V: TRBV9; J: TRBJ1-1; D: TRBD1; CDR3: CASSPGTGDLTFF; DNA: TGTGCCAGCAGCCCCGGGACAGGGGATCTTACTTTCTTT
size: NA; V: TRBV11-3; J: TRBJ1-3; D: NA; CDR3: CARARTRVMALSGNTIYF; DNA: TGTGCCAGAGCCCGGACAAGGGTGATGGCGCTCTCTGGAAACACCATATATTTT
size: NA; V: TRBV7-9; J: TRBJ1-1; D: NA; CDR3: CASSRQVSMNTEAFF; DNA: TGTGCCAGCAGCCGGCAGGTGTCGATGAACACTGAAGCTTTCTTT
size: NA; V: TRBV9; J: TRBJ2-5; D: NA; CDR3: CASSVAGGLQETQYF; DNA: TGTGCCAGCAGCGTAGCAGGGGGGCTTCAAGAGACCCAGTACTTC
size: NA; V: TRBV28; J: TRBJ2-1; D: TRBD1; CDR3: CASSLVGQGGFGSYNEQFF; DNA: TGTGCCAGCAGTTTAGTGGGACAGGGCGGGTTCGGATCCTACAATGAGCAGTTCTTC
size: NA; V: TRBV10-1; J: TRBJ2-5; D: NA; CDR3: CASSESGPRQETQYF; DNA: TGCGCCAGCAGTGAGTCGGGCCCTCGTCAAGAGACCCAGTACTTC
size: NA; V: TRBV7-9; J: TRBJ2-7; D: NA; CDR3: CASSLQVSSYEQYF; DNA: TGTGCCAGCAGCTTACAGGTCAGCTCCTACGAGCAGTACTTC
size: NA; V: TRBV29-1; J: TRBJ1-1; D: NA; CDR3: CSGKQVFDTEAFF; DNA: TGCAGCGGTAAACAGGTCTTCGACACTGAAGCTTTCTTT
size: NA; V: TRBV19; J: TRBJ2-1; D: NA; CDR3: CASSMGSYNEQFF; DNA: TGTGCCAGTAGTATGGGCTCGTACAATGAGCAGTTCTTC
size: once; V: TRBV15; J: TRBJ2-1; D: NA; CDR3: CATKKKGGPVDDEQFF; DNA: TGTGCCACGAAAAAAAAGGGGGGGCCCGTAGACGATGAGCAGTTCTTC
size: NA; V: TRBV7-2; J: TRBJ2-3; D: TRBD2; CDR3: CASSATSGVTDTQYF; DNA: TGTGCCAGCAGCGCGACTAGCGGGGTTACAGATACGCAGTATTTT
size: NA; V: TRBV7-3; J: TRBJ2-1; D: TRBD1; CDR3: CASSSGQQSYNEQFF; DNA: TGTGCCAGCAGCTCGGGACAGCAATCCTACAATGAGCAGTTCTTC
size: NA; V: TRBV14; J: TRBJ2-2; D: NA; CDR3: CASSPDWSTGELFF; DNA: TGTGCCAGCAGCCCGGACTGGTCCACCGGGGAGCTGTTTTTT
size: NA; V: TRBV11-2; J: TRBJ2-4; D: NA; CDR3: CASSGPGTKNIQYF; DNA: TGTGCCAGCAGCGGGCCGGGAACCAAAAACATTCAGTACTTC
size: NA; V: TRBV11-2; J: TRBJ1-2; D: NA; CDR3: CASSLAFRLEGYTF; DNA: TGTGCCAGCAGCTTAGCTTTCCGGTTGGAGGGCTACACCTTC
size: NA; V: TRBV7-8; J: TRBJ1-2; D: TRBD1; CDR3: CASSTMGGTGDNYGYTF; DNA: TGTGCCAGCAGCACAATGGGGGGGACAGGGGATAACTATGGCTACACCTTC
size: NA; V: TRBV28; J: TRBJ2-1; D: TRBD2; CDR3: CASSLTSGSLDEQFF; DNA: TGTGCCAGCAGTTTAACTAGCGGGAGTTTGGATGAGCAGTTCTTC
size: NA; V: TRBV27; J: TRBJ1-5; D: NA; CDR3: CASSVGNSGQPQHF; DNA: TGTGCCAGCAGTGTAGGGAATAGCGGTCAGCCCCAGCATTTT